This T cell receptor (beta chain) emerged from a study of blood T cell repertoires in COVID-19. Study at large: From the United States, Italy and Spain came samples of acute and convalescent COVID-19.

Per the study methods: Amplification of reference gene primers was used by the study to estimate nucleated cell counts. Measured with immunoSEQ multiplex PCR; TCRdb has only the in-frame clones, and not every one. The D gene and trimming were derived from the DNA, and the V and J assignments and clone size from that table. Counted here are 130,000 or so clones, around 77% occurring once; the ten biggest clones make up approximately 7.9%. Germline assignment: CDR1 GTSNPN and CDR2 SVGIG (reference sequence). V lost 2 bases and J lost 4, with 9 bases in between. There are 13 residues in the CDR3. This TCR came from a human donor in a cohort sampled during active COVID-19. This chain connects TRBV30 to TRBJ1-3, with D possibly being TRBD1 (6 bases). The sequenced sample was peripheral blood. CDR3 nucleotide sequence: TGTGCCTGGAGTCCAGGGACAGGAAACACCATATATTTT. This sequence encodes CAWSPGTGNTIYF.